This TCR beta chain was found in a study of T-cell reconstitution after alpha-beta-depleted transplantation in children. The TCRbeta library incorporated unique molecular identifiers. From the PCR reads, TCRdb called clonotypes with MiXCR, one entry per CDR3 protein. The sample records some 520,000 distinct CDR3 sequences, about 33% being singletons. This CDR3 has 12 residues. Germline V gives CDR1 PRHDT, CDR2 FYEKMQ (reference sequence). V was cut by 1 base and J by 7 bases, with 7 bases left in between. This clonotype was detected once. The clonotype comes from a human donor who donated a stem cell graft to a child with aplastic anemia. The chain joins TRBV13 to TRBJ1-1; D is ambiguous. This specimen consisted of PBMCs from the stem cell graft donor, obtained from the stem cell graft. The CDR3 loop reads CASSLVGNEAFF. As DNA, the CDR3 is TGTGCCAGCAGCTTAGTGGGCAATGAAGCTTTCTTT.